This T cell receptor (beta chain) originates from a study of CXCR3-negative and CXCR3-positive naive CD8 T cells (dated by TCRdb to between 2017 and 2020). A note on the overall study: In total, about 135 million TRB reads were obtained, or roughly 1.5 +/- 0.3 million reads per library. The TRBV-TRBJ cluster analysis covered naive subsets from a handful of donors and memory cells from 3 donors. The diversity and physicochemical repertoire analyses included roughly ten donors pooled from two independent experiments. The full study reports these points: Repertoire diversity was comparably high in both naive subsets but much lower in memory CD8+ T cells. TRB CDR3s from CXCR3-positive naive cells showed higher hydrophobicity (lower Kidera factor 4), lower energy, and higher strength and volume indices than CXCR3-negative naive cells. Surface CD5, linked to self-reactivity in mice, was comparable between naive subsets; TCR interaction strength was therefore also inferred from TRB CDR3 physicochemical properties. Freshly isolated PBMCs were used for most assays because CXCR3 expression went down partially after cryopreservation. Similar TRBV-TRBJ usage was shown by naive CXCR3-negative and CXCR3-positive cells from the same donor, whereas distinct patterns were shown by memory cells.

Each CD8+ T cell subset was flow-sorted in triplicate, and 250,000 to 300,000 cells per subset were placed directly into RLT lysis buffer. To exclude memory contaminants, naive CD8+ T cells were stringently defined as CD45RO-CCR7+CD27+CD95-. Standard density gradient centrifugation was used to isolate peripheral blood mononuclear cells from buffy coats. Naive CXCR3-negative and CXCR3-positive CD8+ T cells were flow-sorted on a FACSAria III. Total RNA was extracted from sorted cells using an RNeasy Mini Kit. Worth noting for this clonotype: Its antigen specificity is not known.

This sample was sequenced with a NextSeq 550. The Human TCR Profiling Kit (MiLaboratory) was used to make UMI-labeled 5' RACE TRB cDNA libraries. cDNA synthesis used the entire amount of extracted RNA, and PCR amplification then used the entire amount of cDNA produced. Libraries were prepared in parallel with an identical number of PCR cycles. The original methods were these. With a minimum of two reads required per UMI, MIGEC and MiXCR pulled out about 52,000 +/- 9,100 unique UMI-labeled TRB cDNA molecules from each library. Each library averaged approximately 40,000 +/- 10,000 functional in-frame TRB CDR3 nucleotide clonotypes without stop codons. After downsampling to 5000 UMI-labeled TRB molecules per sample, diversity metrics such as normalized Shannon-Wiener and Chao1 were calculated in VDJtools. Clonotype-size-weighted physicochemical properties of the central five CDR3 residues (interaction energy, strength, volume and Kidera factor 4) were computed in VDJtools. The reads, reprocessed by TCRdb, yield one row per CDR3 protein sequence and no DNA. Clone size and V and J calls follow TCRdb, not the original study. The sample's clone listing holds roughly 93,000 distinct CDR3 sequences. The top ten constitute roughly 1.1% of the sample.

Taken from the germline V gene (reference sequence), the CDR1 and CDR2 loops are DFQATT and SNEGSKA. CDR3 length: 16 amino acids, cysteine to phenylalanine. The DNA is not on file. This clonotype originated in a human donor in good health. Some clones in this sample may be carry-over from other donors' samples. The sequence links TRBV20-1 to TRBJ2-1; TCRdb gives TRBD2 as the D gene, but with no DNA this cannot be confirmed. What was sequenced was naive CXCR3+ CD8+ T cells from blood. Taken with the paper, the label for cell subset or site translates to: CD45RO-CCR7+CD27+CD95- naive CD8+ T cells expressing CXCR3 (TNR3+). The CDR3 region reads CSARDRTSGRTYEQFF.